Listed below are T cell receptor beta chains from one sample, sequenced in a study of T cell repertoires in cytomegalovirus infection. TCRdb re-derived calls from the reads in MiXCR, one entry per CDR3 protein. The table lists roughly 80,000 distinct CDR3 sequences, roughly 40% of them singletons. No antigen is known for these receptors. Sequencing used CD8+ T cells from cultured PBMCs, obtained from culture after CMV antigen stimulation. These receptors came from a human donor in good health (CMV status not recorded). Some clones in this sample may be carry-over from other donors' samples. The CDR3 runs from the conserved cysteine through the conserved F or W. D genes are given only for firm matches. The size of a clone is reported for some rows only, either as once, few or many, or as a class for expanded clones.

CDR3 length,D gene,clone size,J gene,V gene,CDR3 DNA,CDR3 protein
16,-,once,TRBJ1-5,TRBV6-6,TGTGCCAGCAGTTATTCCCGGGTCAGGGACAATCAGCCCCAGCATTTT,CASSYSRVRDNQPQHF
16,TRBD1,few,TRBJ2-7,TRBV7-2,TGTGCCAGCAGCTTAGTGGGGACAGGGACCAGCTACGAGCAGTACTTC,CASSLVGTGTSYEQYF
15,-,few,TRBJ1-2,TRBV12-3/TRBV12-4,TGTGCCAGCAGTTTAGATGAGGATCTTGTATATGGCTACACCTTC,CASSLDEDLVYGYTF
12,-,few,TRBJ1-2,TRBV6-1,TGTGCCAGCAGTGAACCTCGCTATGGCTACACCTTC,CASSEPRYGYTF
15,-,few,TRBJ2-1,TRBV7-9,TGTGCCAGCAGCCTCGGCGGGGCCAAATACAATGAGCAGTTCTTC,CASSLGGAKYNEQFF
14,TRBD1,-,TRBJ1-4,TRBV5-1,TGCGCCAGCAGCACGACAGGGGGGTATGAAAAACTGTTTTTT,CASSTTGGYEKLFF
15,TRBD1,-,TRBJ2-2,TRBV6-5,TGTGCCAGCAGTCGGGACAGGTCCGGGCCCGGGGAGCTGTTTTTT,CASSRDRSGPGELFF
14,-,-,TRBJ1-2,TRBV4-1,TGCGCCAGCAGCCCAACCACACAGGGCTCTGGCTACACCTTC,CASSPTTQGSGYTF
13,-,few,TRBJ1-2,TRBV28,TGTGCCAGCAGTTTGGCGGGGATATATGGCTACACCTTC,CASSLAGIYGYTF
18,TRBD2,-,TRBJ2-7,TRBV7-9,TGTGCCAGCAGCTCACCCGGGACTAGCGGGGTTAGCTCCTACGAGCAGTACTTC,CASSSPGTSGVSSYEQYF
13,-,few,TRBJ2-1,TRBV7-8,TGTGCCAGCAGCTTAGGTCCGGGCAATGAGCAGTTCTTC,CASSLGPGNEQFF
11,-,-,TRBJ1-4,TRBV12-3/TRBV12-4,TGTGCCTCCAAATTCGGGGAAAAACTGTTTTTT,CASKFGEKLFF
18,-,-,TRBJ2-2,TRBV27,TGTGCCAGCAGTAGAGACAGATACCAACACTCGAACACCGGGGAGCTGTTTTTT,CASSRDRYQHSNTGELFF
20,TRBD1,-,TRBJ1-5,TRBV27,TGTGCCAGCAGTACTTACTTACCCGGGACAGGGGCGGGTGGCAATCAGCCCCAGCATTTT,CASSTYLPGTGAGGNQPQHF
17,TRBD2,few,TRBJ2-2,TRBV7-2,TGTGCCAGCAGCGGACCCATGCGGGGGGCCGACACCGGGGAGCTGTTTTTT,CASSGPMRGADTGELFF
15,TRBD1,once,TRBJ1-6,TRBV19,TGTGCCAGTAGCCCGGGACAGGGGTTCGGGTCACCCCTCCACTTT,CASSPGQGFGSPLHF
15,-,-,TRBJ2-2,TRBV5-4,TGTGCCAGCACTGGACCGGGACTTAACACCGGGGAGCTGTTTTTT,CASTGPGLNTGELFF
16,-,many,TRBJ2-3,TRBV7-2,TGTGCCAGCAGCCCGAACCCGGGACCTAGCACAGATACGCAGTATTTT,CASSPNPGPSTDTQYF
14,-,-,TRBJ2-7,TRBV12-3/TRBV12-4,TGTGCCAGCAGCCCCCTGGCCAGTCTCTACGAGCAGTACTTC,CASSPLASLYEQYF
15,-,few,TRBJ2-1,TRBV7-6,TGTGCCAGCAGCTTGGCGCCCAGGGCGGACAATGAGCAGTTCTTC,CASSLAPRADNEQFF
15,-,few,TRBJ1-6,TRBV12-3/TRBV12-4,TGTGCCAGCAGTTTAAACGCCGGCTATAATTCACCCCTCCACTTT,CASSLNAGYNSPLHF
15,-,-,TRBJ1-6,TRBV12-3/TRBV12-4,TGTGCCAGCAGCAAGGACAGCTCCTATAATTCACCCCTCCACTTT,CASSKDSSYNSPLHF
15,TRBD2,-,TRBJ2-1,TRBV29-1,TGCAGCGCGGGGGAGGGAGGGTTTGAATACAATGAGCAGTTCTTC,CSAGEGGFEYNEQFF
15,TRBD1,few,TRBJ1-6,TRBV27,TGTGCCAGCAGTCAGGGGGGCGAGGGATACTCACCCCTCCACTTT,CASSQGGEGYSPLHF
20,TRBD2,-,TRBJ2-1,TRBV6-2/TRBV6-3,TGTGCCAGCAGTCAATGGGACCCAGCGGGGGGTCGGAGCTCCTACAATGAGCAGTTCTTC,CASSQWDPAGGRSSYNEQFF
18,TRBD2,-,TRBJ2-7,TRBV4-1,TGCGCCAGCAGCCGAACCTTAAATAGCGGGGGGACTTCCTACGAGCAGTACTTC,CASSRTLNSGGTSYEQYF
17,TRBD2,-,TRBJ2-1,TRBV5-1,TGCGCCAGCAGCAACTACGGACTAGCGGGGGGTGTCGATGAGCAGTTCTTC,CASSNYGLAGGVDEQFF
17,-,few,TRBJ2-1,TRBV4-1,TGCGCCAGCAGCCAAGATTCGATACGTGAGGGGTACAATGAGCAGTTCTTC,CASSQDSIREGYNEQFF
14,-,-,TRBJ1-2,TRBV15,TGTGCCACCAGCAGAGCCGGGTCCCGGAATGGCTACACCTTC,CATSRAGSRNGYTF
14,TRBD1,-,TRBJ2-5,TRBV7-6,TGTGCCAGCGGTAAAGGACAGGGGAGAGAGACCCAGTACTTC,CASGKGQGRETQYF
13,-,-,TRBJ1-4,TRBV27,TGTGCCAGCAGTTTAGAGAGAGATGAAAAACTGTTTTTT,CASSLERDEKLFF
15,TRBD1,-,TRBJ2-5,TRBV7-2,TGTGCCAGCAGCTTGGGACAGCTAACCTGGGAGACCCAGTACTTC,CASSLGQLTWETQYF
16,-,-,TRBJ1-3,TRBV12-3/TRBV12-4,TGTGCCAGCAGGTTACCCCGCGGCAGCTCTGGAAACACCATATATTTT,CASRLPRGSSGNTIYF
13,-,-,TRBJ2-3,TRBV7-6,TGTGCCAGCAGCTTATGGGGTCAAGATACGCAGTATTTT,CASSLWGQDTQYF
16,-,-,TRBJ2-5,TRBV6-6,TGTGCCAGCAGTTACTCACTAGTCGGGATCCAAGAGACCCAGTACTTC,CASSYSLVGIQETQYF
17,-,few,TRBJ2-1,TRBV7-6,TGTGCCAGCAGCTTAAGTCCTTGGGGGGGGGGCCTCAATGAGCAGTTCTTC,CASSLSPWGGGLNEQFF
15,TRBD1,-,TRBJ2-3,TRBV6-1,TGTGCCAGCTCCAACTTTACAGGGGTGACAGATACGCAGTATTTT,CASSNFTGVTDTQYF
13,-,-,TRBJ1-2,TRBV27,TGTGCCAGCAGTTTAAATCAGAACTATGGCTACACCTTC,CASSLNQNYGYTF
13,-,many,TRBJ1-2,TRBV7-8,TGTGCCAGCAGCTTATCCAGAGACTATGGCTACACCTTC,CASSLSRDYGYTF
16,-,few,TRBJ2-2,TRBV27,TGTGCCAGCAGTTTTTTTGCAGGCATATCCACCGGGGAGCTGTTTTTT,CASSFFAGISTGELFF
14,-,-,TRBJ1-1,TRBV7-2,TGTGCCAGCACCCAGGAATCAGGGATCGCTGAAGCTTTCTTT,CASTQESGIAEAFF
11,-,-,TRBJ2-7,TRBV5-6,TGTGCCAGCAGCGGATCAAGCGAGCAGTACTTC,CASSGSSEQYF
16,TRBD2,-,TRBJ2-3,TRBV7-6,TGTGCCAGCAGCCGGCTACTAGCGGGGACCACAGATACGCAGTATTTT,CASSRLLAGTTDTQYF
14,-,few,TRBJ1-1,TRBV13,TGTGCCAGCAGCTTAGGCCTCGCGAACACTGAAGCTTTCTTT,CASSLGLANTEAFF
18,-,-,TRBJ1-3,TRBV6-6,TGTGCCAGCAGTTACATTGAAGACAGAGGGGCAACTGGAAACACCATATATTTT,CASSYIEDRGATGNTIYF
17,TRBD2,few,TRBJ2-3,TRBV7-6,TGTGCCAGCAGCTTTTCGACTAGCGGGGGATACACAGATACGCAGTATTTT,CASSFSTSGGYTDTQYF
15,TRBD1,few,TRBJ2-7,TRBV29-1,TGCAGCGTTGAAGTGAGGGGGCAGCAGTCCTACGAGCAGTACTTC,CSVEVRGQQSYEQYF
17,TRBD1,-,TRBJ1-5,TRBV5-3,TGTGCCAGCAGCGCAACCCCAAACAGGGGACGTAATCAGCCCCAGCATTTT,CASSATPNRGRNQPQHF
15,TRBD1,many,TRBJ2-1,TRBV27,TGTGCCAGCAGATATGGACAGGAGCCCTACAATGAGCAGTTCTTC,CASRYGQEPYNEQFF
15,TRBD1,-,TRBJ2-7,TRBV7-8,TGTGCCAGCCTTGGGACAGGGGCGATACTCTTCGAGCAGTACTTC,CASLGTGAILFEQYF
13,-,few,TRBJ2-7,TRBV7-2,TGTGCCAGCAGCTTATTCCTGGGAGGCGAGCAGTACTTC,CASSLFLGGEQYF
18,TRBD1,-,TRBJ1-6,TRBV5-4,TGTGCCAGCAGCCTACGGCCTGGACAGGGTTGGGATAATTCACCCCTCCACTTT,CASSLRPGQGWDNSPLHF
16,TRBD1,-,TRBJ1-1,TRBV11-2,TGTGCCAGCAGCTTTCTCCCGGGACAGGGGAACACTGAAGCTTTCTTT,CASSFLPGQGNTEAFF
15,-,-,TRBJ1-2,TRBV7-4,TGTGCCAGCAGCTTAGGGACCCAGTTTCGGGATGGCTACACCTTC,CASSLGTQFRDGYTF
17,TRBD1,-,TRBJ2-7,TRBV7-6,TGTGCCAGCAGCTTAGCCTCCGGGACAGGCAGCTCCTACGAGCAGTACTTC,CASSLASGTGSSYEQYF
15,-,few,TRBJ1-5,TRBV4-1,TGCGCCAGCAGCCAAGATCTAGGGGTTTTTCAGCCCCAGCATTTT,CASSQDLGVFQPQHF
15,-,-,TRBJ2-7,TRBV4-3,TGCGCCAGCAGCCAAGACCCGGGGCCGTCCTACGAGCAGTACTTC,CASSQDPGPSYEQYF
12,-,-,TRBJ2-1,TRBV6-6,TGTGCCAGCAGTTACTCGCCCCATGAGCAGTTCTTC,CASSYSPHEQFF
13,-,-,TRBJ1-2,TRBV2,TGTGCCAGCAGTGACGGGGGTGCGGGCGGCTACACCTTC,CASSDGGAGGYTF